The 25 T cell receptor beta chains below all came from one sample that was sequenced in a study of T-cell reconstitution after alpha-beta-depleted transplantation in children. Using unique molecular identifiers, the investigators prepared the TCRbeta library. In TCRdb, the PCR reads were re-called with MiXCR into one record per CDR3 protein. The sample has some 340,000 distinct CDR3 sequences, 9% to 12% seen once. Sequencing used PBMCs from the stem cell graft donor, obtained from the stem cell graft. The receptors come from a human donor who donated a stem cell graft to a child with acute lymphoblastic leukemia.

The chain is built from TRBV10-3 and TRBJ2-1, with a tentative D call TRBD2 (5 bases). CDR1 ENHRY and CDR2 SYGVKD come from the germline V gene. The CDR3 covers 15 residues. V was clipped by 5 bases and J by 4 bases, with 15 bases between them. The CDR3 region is CAISTAVERYNEQFF. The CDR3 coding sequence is TGTGCCATCAGTACAGCCGTGGAGCGGTACAATGAGCAGTTCTTC.

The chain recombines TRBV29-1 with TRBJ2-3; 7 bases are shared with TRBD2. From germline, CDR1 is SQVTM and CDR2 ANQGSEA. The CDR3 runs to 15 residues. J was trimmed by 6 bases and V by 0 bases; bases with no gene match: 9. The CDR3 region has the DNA TGCAGCGTTGAAGATCCAGCGGGGCGGGCGGATACGCAGTATTTT. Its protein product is CSVEDPAGRADTQYF.

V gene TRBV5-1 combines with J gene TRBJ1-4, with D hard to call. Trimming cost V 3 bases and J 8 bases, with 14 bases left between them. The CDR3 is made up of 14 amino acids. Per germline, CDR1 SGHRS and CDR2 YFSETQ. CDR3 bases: TGCGCCAGCAGCTCCCGTCCCGGGCACGAAAAACTGTTTTTT. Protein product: CASSSRPGHEKLFF. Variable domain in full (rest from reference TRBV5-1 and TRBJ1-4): KAGVTQTPRYLIKTRGQQVTLSCSPISGHRSVSWYQQTPGQGLQFLFEYFSETQRNKGNFPGRFSGRQFSNSRSEMNVSTLELGDSALYLCASSSRPGHEKLFFGSGTQLSVL.

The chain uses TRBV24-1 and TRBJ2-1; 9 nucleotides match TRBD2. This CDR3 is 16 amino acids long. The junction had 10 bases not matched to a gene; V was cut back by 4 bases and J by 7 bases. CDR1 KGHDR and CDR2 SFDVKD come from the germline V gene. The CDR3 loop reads CATSDPTSGRRNEQFF. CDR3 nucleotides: TGTGCCACCAGTGACCCGACTAGCGGTAGGAGAAATGAGCAGTTCTTC.

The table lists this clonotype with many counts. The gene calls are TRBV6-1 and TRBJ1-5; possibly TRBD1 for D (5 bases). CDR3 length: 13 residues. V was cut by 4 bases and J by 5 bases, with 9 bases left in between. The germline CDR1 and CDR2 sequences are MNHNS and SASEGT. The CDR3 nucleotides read TGTGCCAGCAGTGTTACCAGGGATCAGCCCCAGCATTTT. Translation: CASSVTRDQPQHF.

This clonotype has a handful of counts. The CDR3 DNA reads TGCAGTGCTAGAGATAGGCGTGAAGGTGGAAACACCATATATTTT. It yields the protein CSARDRREGGNTIYF. The V and J genes are TRBV20-1 and TRBJ1-3, with D unclear. The CDR3 covers 15 residues. V shed 0 bases and J shed 3 bases, with 12 bases lying between them. Germline values: CDR1 DFQATT, CDR2 SNEGSKA (reference sequence).

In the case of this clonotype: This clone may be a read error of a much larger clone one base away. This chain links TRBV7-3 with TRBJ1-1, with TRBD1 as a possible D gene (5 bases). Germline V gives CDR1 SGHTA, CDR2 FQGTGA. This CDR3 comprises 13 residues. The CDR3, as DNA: TGTGCCAGCAACTTAACAAGGGGCGCTGAAGCTTTCTTT. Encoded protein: CASNLTRGAEAFF. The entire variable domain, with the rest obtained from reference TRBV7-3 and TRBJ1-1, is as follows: GAGVSQTPSNKVTEKGKYVELRCDPISGHTALYWYRQSLGQGPEFLIYFQGTGAADDSGLPNDRFFAVRPEGSVSTLKIQRTERGDSAVYLCASNLTRGAEAFFGQGTRLTVV.

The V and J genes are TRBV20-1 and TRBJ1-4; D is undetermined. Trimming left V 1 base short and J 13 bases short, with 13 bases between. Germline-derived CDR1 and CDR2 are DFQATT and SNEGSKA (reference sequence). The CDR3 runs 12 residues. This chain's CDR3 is CSARVGSVRLFF. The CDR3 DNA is TGCAGTGCTAGAGTTGGGAGCGTTAGACTGTTTTTT.

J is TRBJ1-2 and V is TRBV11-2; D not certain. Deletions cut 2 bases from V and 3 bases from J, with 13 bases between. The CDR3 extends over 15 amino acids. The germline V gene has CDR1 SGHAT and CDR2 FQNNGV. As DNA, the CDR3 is TGTGCCAGCAGCTTACTTATGGGCCGTGACTATGGCTACACCTTC. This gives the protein CASSLLMGRDYGYTF.

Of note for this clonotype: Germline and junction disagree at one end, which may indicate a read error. CDR3 region: CASRLGQRNTEAFF. In nucleotides, the CDR3 is TGTGCCAGCAGGTTAGGACAGCGGAACACTGAAGCTTTCTTT. The rearrangement joins TRBV12-3 or TRBV12-4 to TRBJ1-1; TRBD1 might be the D (6 bases). The CDR3 is made up of 14 amino acids.

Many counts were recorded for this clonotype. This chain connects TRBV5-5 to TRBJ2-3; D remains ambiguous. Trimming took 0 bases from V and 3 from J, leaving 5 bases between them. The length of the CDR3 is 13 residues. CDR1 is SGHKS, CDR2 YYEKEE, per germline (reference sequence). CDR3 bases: TGTGCCAGCAGCTTGGACGGGACAGATACGCAGTATTTT. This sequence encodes CASSLDGTDTQYF.

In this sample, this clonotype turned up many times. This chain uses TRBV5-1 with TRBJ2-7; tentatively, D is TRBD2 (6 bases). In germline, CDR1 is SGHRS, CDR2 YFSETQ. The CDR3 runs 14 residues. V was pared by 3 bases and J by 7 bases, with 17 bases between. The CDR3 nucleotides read TGCGCCAGCAGCTGGAGGGACCATCTTGAAGAGCAGTACTTC. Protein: CASSWRDHLEEQYF.

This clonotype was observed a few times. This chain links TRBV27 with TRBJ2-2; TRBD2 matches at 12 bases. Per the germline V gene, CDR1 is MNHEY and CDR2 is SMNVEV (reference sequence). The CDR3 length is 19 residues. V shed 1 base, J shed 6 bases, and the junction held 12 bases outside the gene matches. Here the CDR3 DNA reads TGTGCCAGCAGTTTATACCTACTAGCGGGAGGTCCTAGATCCGGGGAGCTGTTTTTT. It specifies CASSLYLLAGGPRSGELFF.

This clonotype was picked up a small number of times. The CDR3 sequence is CSVEGPDPYEQYF. The CDR3 DNA reads as TGCAGCGTTGAAGGACCGGATCCCTACGAGCAGTACTTC. This chain connects TRBV29-1 to TRBJ2-7, with D uncertain. CDR1 is SQVTM and CDR2 is ANQGSEA in the germline V gene. V dropped 1 base and J dropped 2 bases, with 9 bases sitting between them. CDR3 length: 13 amino acids.

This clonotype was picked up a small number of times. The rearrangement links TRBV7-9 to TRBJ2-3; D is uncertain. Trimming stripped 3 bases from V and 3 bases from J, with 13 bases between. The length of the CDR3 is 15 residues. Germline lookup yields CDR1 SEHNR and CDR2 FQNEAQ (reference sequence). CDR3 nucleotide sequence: TGTGCCAGCAGCTTGAACGGGCCACAGACAGATACGCAGTATTTT. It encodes CASSLNGPQTDTQYF.

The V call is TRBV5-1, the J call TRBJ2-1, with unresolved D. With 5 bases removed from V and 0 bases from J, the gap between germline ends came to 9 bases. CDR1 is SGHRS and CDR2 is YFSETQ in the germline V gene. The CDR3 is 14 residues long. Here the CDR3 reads CASRGRSSYNEQFF. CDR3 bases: TGCGCCAGCAGGGGAAGGAGCTCCTACAATGAGCAGTTCTTC.

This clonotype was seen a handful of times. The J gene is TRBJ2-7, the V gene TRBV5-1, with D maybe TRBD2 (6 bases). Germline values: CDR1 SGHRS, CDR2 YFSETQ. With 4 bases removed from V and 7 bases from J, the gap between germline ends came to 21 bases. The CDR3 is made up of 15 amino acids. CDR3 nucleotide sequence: TGCGCCAGCAGCCTCGGGGGACGGAGACTTGGGGAGCAGTACTTC. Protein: CASSLGGRRLGEQYF. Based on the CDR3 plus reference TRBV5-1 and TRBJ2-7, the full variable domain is KAGVTQTPRYLIKTRGQQVTLSCSPISGHRSVSWYQQTPGQGLQFLFEYFSETQRNKGNFPGRFSGRQFSNSRSEMNVSTLELGDSALYLCASSLGGRRLGEQYFGPGTRLTVT.

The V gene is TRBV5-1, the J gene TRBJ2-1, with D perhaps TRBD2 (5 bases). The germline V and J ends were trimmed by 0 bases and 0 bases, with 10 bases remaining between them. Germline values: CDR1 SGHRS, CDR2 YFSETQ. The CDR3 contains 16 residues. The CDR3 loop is CASSLGSEGSYNEQFF. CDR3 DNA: TGCGCCAGCAGCTTGGGCTCCGAGGGCTCCTACAATGAGCAGTTCTTC.

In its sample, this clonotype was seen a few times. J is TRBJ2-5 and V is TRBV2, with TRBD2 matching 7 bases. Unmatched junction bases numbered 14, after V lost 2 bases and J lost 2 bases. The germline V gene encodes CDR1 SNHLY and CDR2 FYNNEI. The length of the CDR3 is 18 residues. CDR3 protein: CASSEKSGDYTVQETQYF. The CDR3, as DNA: TGTGCCAGCAGTGAAAAGAGCGGGGACTATACTGTTCAAGAGACCCAGTACTTC.

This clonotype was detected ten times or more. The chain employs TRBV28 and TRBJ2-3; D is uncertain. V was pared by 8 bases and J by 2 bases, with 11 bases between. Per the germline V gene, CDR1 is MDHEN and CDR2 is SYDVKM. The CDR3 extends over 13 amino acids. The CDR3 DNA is TGTGCCAGCCGGCCGACCTACACAGATACGCAGTATTTT. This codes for CASRPTYTDTQYF.

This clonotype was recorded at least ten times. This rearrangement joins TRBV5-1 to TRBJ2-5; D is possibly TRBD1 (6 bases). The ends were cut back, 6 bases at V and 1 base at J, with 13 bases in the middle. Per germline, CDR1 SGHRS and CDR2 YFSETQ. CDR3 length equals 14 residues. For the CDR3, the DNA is TGCGCCAGCACCTTCCAGGGGATCCAAGAGACCCAGTACTTC. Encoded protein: CASTFQGIQETQYF.

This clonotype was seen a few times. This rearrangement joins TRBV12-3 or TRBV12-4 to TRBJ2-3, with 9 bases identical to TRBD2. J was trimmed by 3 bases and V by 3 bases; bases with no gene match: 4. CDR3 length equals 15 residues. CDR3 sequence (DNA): TGTGCCAGCAGTTTTCAAAGCGGGAGGACAGATACGCAGTATTTT. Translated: CASSFQSGRTDTQYF.

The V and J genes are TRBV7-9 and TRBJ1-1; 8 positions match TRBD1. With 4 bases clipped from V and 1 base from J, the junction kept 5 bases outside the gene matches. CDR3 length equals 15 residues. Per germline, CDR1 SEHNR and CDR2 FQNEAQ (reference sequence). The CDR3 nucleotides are TGTGCCAGCAGCTCTTGGACAGGGAAGAACACTGAAGCTTTCTTT. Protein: CASSSWTGKNTEAFF.

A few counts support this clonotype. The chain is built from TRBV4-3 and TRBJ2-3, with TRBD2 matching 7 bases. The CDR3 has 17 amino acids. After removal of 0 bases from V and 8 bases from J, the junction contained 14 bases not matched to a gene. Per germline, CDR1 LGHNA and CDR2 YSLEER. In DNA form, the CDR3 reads TGCGCCAGCAGCCAAGATCGTAGAGGCCTAGCGGATGGTACGCAGTATTTT. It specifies CASSQDRRGLADGTQYF.

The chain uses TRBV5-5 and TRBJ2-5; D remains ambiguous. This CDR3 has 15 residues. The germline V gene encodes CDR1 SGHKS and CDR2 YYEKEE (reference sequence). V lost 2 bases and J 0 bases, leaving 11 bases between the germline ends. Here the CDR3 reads CASSFKGSNQETQYF. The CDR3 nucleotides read TGTGCCAGCAGCTTTAAAGGGTCCAACCAAGAGACCCAGTACTTC.